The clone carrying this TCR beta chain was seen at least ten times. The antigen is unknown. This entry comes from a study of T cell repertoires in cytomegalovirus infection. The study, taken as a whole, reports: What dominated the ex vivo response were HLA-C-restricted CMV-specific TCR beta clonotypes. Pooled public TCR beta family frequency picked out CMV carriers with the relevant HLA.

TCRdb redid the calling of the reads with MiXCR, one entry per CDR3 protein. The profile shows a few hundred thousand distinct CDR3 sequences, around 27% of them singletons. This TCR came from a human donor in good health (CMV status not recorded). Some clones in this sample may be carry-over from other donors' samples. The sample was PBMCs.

CDR3 protein: CASSLDWQVNTEAFF. The CDR3 coding sequence is TGTGCCAGCAGCTTAGATTGGCAGGTGAACACTGAAGCTTTCTTT. V and J are TRBV7-9 and TRBJ1-1; D is unclear. The V gene lost 1 base and the J gene lost 0 bases, with 9 bases spanning the gap. The V gene's germline CDR1 is SEHNR and CDR2 FQNEAQ (reference sequence). This CDR3 has 15 residues. Variable domain in full (rest from reference TRBV7-9 and TRBJ1-1): DTGVSQNPRHKITKRGQNVTFRCDPISEHNRLYWYRQTLGQGPEFLTYFQNEAQLEKSRLLSDRFSAERPKGSFSTLEIQRTEQGDSAMYLCASSLDWQVNTEAFFGQGTRLTVV.